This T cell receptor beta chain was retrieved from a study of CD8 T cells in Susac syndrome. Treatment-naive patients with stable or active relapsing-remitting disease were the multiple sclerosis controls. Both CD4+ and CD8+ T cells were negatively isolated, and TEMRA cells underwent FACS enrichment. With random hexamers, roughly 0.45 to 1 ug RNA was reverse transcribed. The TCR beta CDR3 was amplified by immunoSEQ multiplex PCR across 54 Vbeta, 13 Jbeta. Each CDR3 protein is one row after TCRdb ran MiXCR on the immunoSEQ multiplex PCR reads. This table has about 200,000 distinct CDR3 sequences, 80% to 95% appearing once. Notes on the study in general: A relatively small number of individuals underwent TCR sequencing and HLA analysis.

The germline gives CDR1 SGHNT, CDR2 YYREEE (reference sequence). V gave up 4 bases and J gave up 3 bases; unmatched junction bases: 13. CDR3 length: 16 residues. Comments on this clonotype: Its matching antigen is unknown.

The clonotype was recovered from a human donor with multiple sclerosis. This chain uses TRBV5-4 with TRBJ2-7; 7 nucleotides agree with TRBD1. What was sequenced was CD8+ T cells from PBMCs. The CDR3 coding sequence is TGTGCCAGCAGCCCCCCTACTCCGACAGGGATCTACGAGCAGTACTTC. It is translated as CASSPPTPTGIYEQYF.